Listed here are 20 T cell receptor beta chains from one sample, sequenced in a study of OX40 agonist ivuxolimab in advanced cancers. TCRdb keeps only in-frame clones here, not all; method: immunoSEQ multiplex PCR. The sample holds 25,000 to 40,000 clones; 75% to 95% are singletons and the top ten take approximately 4.3%. Sequencing used CD4+ or CD8+ T cells sorted from blood, obtained in a trial of the OX40 agonist ivuxolimab. The receptor set was obtained from an adult with an advanced solid tumor such as melanoma, head and neck, liver or kidney cancer.

The chain employs TRBV6-9 and TRBJ1-4; 10 positions match TRBD1. The length of the CDR3 is 15 residues. The trim removed 3 bases at V and 8 bases at J, leaving 6 bases unmatched. Germline V CDR1 and CDR2: MNHGY, SVAAGI. Written as DNA, the CDR3 is TGTGCCAGCAGTTACGCCGGGACAGGGGACGAAAAACTGTTTTTT. Encoded protein: CASSYAGTGDEKLFF.

The J gene is TRBJ1-6, the V gene TRBV28, with a possible D match to TRBD1 (5 bases). Per the germline V gene, CDR1 is MDHEN and CDR2 is SYDVKM. V was shortened by 7 bases and J by 0 bases, with 19 bases between the two germline ends. The CDR3 is 18 amino acids. The CDR3 DNA reads as TGTGCCAGCACCCGAGGCAGGGCCCTTAGCTCCTATAATTCACCCCTCCACTTT. Translation: CASTRGRALSSYNSPLHF.

This clone appeared a few times. This sequence joins TRBV6-5 and TRBJ2-1; D is perhaps TRBD2 (6 bases). This CDR3 is 13 amino acids long. Between the trimmed V and J ends, which lost 4 bases and 6 bases, there was a span of 10 bases. Looked up from germline, CDR1 is MNHEY and CDR2 is SVGAGI. The DNA for the CDR3 is TGTGCCAGCAGTTCTCAGGGAGGCAATGAGCAGTTCTTC. Its protein product is CASSSQGGNEQFF.

V and J are TRBV5-4 and TRBJ1-3, with D unclear. There are 13 residues in the CDR3. Per germline, CDR1 SGHNT and CDR2 YYREEE (reference sequence). The V end was cut by 2 bases, the J end by 0 bases, with 3 bases between. CDR3 in amino acids: CASSFYSGNTIYF. Here the CDR3 DNA reads TGTGCCAGCAGCTTCTACTCTGGAAACACCATATATTTT.

This chain uses TRBV11-2 with TRBJ2-2; D is tentatively TRBD1 or TRBD2 (6 bases each). Trimming took off 11 bases at V and 4 bases at J, with 20 bases between the two ends. The germline V gene encodes CDR1 SGHAT and CDR2 FQNNGV. CDR3 length: 15 amino acids. The CDR3 region is CACLGGRMGTGELFF. The CDR3 DNA sequence: TGTGCCTGCCTCGGGGGCCGGATGGGCACCGGGGAGCTGTTTTTT.

V usage is TRBV18 and J usage is TRBJ2-7; D perhaps matches TRBD1 (6 bases). V lost 0 bases to trimming and J lost 10 bases, with 13 bases between them. CDR3 length: 13 amino acids. Per the germline V gene, CDR1 is KGHSH and CDR2 is LQKENI. The CDR3 sequence: CASSPPDRLLQYV. The CDR3 nucleotides are TGTGCCAGCTCACCACCGGACAGACTCCTTCAGTACGTC.

The chain recombines TRBV7-9 with TRBJ2-3; TRBD2 might be the D (6 bases). Per the germline V gene, CDR1 is SEHNR and CDR2 is FQNEAQ (reference sequence). This CDR3 has 16 residues. Trimming removed 8 bases from V and 2 bases from J, with 20 bases in between. The CDR3 region is CASYDFVGGYTDTQYF. The CDR3 DNA reads TGTGCCAGCTACGATTTTGTAGGAGGGTACACAGATACGCAGTATTTT.

The gene calls are TRBV27 and TRBJ2-5; D gene unclear. Germline assignment: CDR1 MNHEY and CDR2 SMNVEV (reference sequence). The CDR3 consists of 13 residues. The V gene lost 0 bases and the J gene lost 1 base, with 3 bases spanning the gap. This CDR3 is CASSLSIQETQYF. Here the CDR3 DNA reads TGTGCCAGCAGTTTATCGATCCAAGAGACCCAGTACTTC.

This chain's CDR3 is CASSSRGTNEKLFF. CDR3 nucleotides: TGTGCCAGCAGTTCAAGGGGGACTAATGAAAAACTGTTTTTT. The gene calls are TRBV28 and TRBJ1-4, with a possible D match to TRBD1 (6 bases). In germline, CDR1 is MDHEN, CDR2 SYDVKM. The CDR3 runs to 14 residues. V was clipped by 4 bases and J by 2 bases, with 8 bases between them. The entire variable domain, with the rest obtained from reference TRBV28 and TRBJ1-4, is as follows: DVKVTQSSRYLVKRTGEKVFLECVQDMDHENMFWYRQDPGLGLRLIYFSYDVKMKEKGDIPEGYSVSREKKERFSLILESASTNQTSMYLCASSSRGTNEKLFFGSGTQLSVL.

CDR3 DNA: TGTGCCACCTCTGGTAGCGGGAGTGTCTACAATGAGCAGTTCTTC. As protein: CATSGSGSVYNEQFF. The chain carries TRBV15 and TRBJ2-1; 9 nucleotides match TRBD2. V lost 8 bases to trimming and J lost 3 bases; unmatched junction nucleotides: 8. The CDR3 length is 15 residues. Germline CDR1 and CDR2: LNHNV and YYDKDF (reference sequence).

This clone was picked up a small number of times. The rearrangement links TRBV29-1 to TRBJ1-1, with D uncertain. The CDR3 has 11 residues. V was clipped by 3 bases and J by 5 bases, with 7 bases between them. The germline gives CDR1 SQVTM, CDR2 ANQGSEA. Here the CDR3 DNA reads TGCAGCGTTGAGGTTCTGACTGAAGCTTTCTTT. It specifies CSVEVLTEAFF.

J is TRBJ1-1 and V is TRBV11-2; D uncertain. V shed 5 bases and J shed 6 bases, with 13 bases lying between them. The CDR3 is 13 residues long. Per the germline V gene, CDR1 is SGHAT and CDR2 is FQNNGV. The CDR3 here is CASSPSPGAEAFF. The CDR3 DNA sequence: TGTGCCAGCAGCCCCTCTCCGGGCGCTGAAGCTTTCTTT.

This clone was observed a single time. The chain couples TRBV4-1 to TRBJ2-7; TRBD2 agrees at 9 bases. CDR1 is MGHRA and CDR2 is YSYEKL in the germline V gene. This CDR3 is built from 14 residues. V lost 5 bases, J lost 2 bases, and 4 bases stayed unmatched. The CDR3 protein is CASSRLAEAYEQYV. The CDR3 bases are TGCGCCAGCAGCAGACTAGCGGAAGCCTACGAGCAGTACGTC.

V usage is TRBV9 and J usage is TRBJ2-6, with D tentatively TRBD1 (5 bases). The germline V gene encodes CDR1 SGDLS and CDR2 YYNGEE. This CDR3 region has 16 residues. V lost 0 bases to trimming and J lost 4 bases, with 11 bases between them. Here the CDR3 reads CASSVEGDPGANVLTF. The CDR3 nucleotides read TGTGCCAGCAGCGTAGAAGGGGATCCAGGGGCCAACGTCCTGACTTTC.

This clone appeared a single time. The chain carries TRBV29-1 and TRBJ1-2; weak D call: TRBD1 (6 bases). The CDR3 contains 11 residues. CDR1 and CDR2 from the germline V gene are SQVTM and ANQGSEA. Trimming removed 4 bases from V and 4 bases from J, with 7 bases in between. The CDR3 nucleotides are TGCAGCGTTGGGACAGTCTATGGCTACACCTTC. It codes for CSVGTVYGYTF.

The chain carries TRBV4-2 and TRBJ2-2; 10 bases map to TRBD1. This CDR3 is built from 15 residues. Germline-derived CDR1 and CDR2 are LGHNA and YNFKEQ. J gave up 6 bases and V 6 bases, and 7 bases lay outside the gene matches. CDR3: CASSHDRGQAGELFF. The CDR3 bases are TGTGCCAGCAGTCATGACAGGGGGCAGGCCGGGGAGCTGTTTTTT.

The chain uses TRBV7-3 and TRBJ2-1; TRBD2 might be the D (6 bases). V was trimmed by 8 bases and J by 0 bases, leaving 14 bases between them. The V gene's germline CDR1 is SGHTA and CDR2 FQGTGA. CDR3 length equals 15 residues. CDR3: CASRLSGSSYNEQFF. CDR3 in DNA: TGTGCCAGCCGTCTTAGCGGAAGCTCCTACAATGAGCAGTTCTTC.

This rearrangement joins TRBV7-6 to TRBJ2-1, with D possibly matching TRBD1 (6 bases). CDR1 SGHVS and CDR2 FNYEAQ come from the germline V gene. V gave up 6 bases and J gave up 6 bases, with 24 bases separating them. There are 17 residues in the CDR3. CDR3 in DNA: TGTGCCAGCAGTCGTTATGGTCCAGACGGGACAAGCAATGAGCAGTTCTTC. Amino acids: CASSRYGPDGTSNEQFF.

The chain has TRBV19 and TRBJ2-1, with 7 positions matching TRBD1. V was clipped by 6 bases and J by 6 bases; unmatched bases: 8. This CDR3 comprises 14 residues. Germline V gene lookup returns CDR1 LNHDA and CDR2 SQIVND (reference sequence). The CDR3 protein is CASSQQGIFNEQFF. The CDR3 bases are TGTGCCAGTAGCCAACAGGGGATCTTCAATGAGCAGTTCTTC.

The chain links TRBV7-9 to TRBJ2-3; possibly TRBD1 or TRBD2 for D (5 bases each). This CDR3 comprises 16 residues. Trimming shortened V by 1 base and J by 6 bases, and 17 bases separated the two germline ends. The germline V gene has CDR1 SEHNR and CDR2 FQNEAQ (reference sequence). CDR3 in amino acids: CASSLDGAGFRDTQYF. CDR3 in DNA: TGTGCCAGCAGCTTAGACGGGGCAGGTTTCCGGGATACGCAGTATTTT.